The 29 T cell receptor beta chains presented below share a single source sample, sequenced in a study of cytomegalovirus exposure and HLA in healthy donors. The PCR ran on 60 Vbeta and 13 Jbeta primers. Libraries were prepared by immunoSEQ multiplex PCR; TCRdb keeps only in-frame clonotypes and omits some of them. Among approximately 210,000 clones listed, approximately 82% were seen once. Sequences were obtained from PBMCs. These TCRs come from a woman aged 45-59 years in good health and CMV-seropositive.

This chain uses TRBV19 with TRBJ2-1; 7 nucleotides align to TRBD1. There are 14 residues in the CDR3. Looked up from germline, CDR1 is LNHDA and CDR2 is SQIVND (reference sequence). The V segment lost 5 bases and the J segment 6 bases; nucleotides outside the gene matches: 7. CDR3 DNA: TGTGCCAGTAGTCCCCGGGACAGTCTCAATGAGCAGTTCTTC. Amino acid sequence: CASSPRDSLNEQFF. The full variable domain, completed using reference TRBV19 and TRBJ2-1, is DGGITQSPKYLFRKEGQNVTLSCEQNLNHDAMYWYRQDPGQGLRLIYYSQIVNDFQKGDIAEGYSVSREKKESFPLTVTSAQKNPTAFYLCASSPRDSLNEQFFGPGTRLTVL.

This chain joins TRBV7-2 and TRBJ1-5; D is perhaps TRBD1 (6 bases). Trimming stripped 2 bases from V and 4 bases from J, with 9 bases between. The CDR3 is made up of 14 amino acids. Germline CDR1 SGHTA, CDR2 FQGNSA. The CDR3 is CASSLRQGNQPQHF. The CDR3 region has the DNA TGTGCCAGCAGCTTACGGCAGGGGAATCAGCCCCAGCATTTT.

The chain joins TRBV6-5 to TRBJ2-7; D is possibly TRBD1 (5 bases). Germline values: CDR1 MNHEY, CDR2 SVGAGI. V lost 6 bases to trimming and J lost 2 bases, with 11 bases between them. CDR3 length: 13 amino acids. CDR3 nucleotide sequence: TGTGCCAGCAGCTCCGGACAACCCTACGAGCAGTACTTC. Translated: CASSSGQPYEQYF.

V gene TRBV25-1 combines with J gene TRBJ2-7, with TRBD1 matching 12 bases. Germline trimming cut 3 bases from V and 7 bases from J; bases unmatched to any gene: 7. This CDR3 contains 15 residues. CDR1 MGHDK and CDR2 SYGVNS come from the germline V gene. The CDR3 loop is CASSEPGQGASEQYF. CDR3 sequence (DNA): TGTGCCAGCAGTGAGCCGGGACAGGGGGCAAGTGAGCAGTACTTC.

The V call is TRBV7-2, the J call TRBJ2-3; the match to TRBD2 covers 12 bases. CDR3 length: 18 residues. Trimming removed 1 base from V and 2 bases from J; junction bases left unmatched: 7. Germline loops: CDR1 SGHTA, CDR2 FQGNSA. The CDR3 here is CASSLVMLAGGVTDTQYF. CDR3 coding DNA: TGTGCCAGCAGCTTAGTAATGCTAGCGGGGGGGGTCACAGATACGCAGTATTTT.

The V gene is TRBV7-8, the J gene TRBJ1-5; no clear D gene. CDR1 is SGHVS, CDR2 FQNEAQ, per germline. CDR3 length equals 12 residues. V lost 3 bases to trimming and J lost 3 bases, with 3 bases between them. The CDR3: CASSFNNQPQHF. CDR3 DNA: TGTGCCAGCAGCTTCAACAATCAGCCCCAGCATTTT. The full variable domain, its missing parts supplied by reference TRBV7-8 and TRBJ1-5, is GAGVSQSPRYKVAKRGQDVALRCDPISGHVSLFWYQQALGQGPEFLTYFQNEAQLDKSGLPSDRFFAERPEGSVSTLKIQRTQQEDSAVYLCASSFNNQPQHFGDGTRLSIL.

This clone has just one count. V usage is TRBV18 and J usage is TRBJ2-3, with 11 positions matching TRBD2. Germline CDR1 and CDR2: KGHSH and LQKENI. With V trimmed by 6 bases and J by 6 bases, 5 bases remained unmatched. The CDR3 is 14 residues long. The CDR3 region is CASSGLAVGDTQYF. CDR3 nucleotide sequence: TGTGCCAGCTCGGGACTAGCGGTCGGGGATACGCAGTATTTT.

This clone has just one count. The chain combines TRBV2 with TRBJ1-1; no clear D. V was cut by 5 bases and J by 1 base, with 8 bases left in between. Germline V CDR1 and CDR2: SNHLY, FYNNEI. This CDR3 region has 13 residues. The CDR3 bases are TGTGCCAGCAGTCTAGAGGCGAACACTGAAGCTTTCTTT. This sequence encodes CASSLEANTEAFF. Supplemented by reference TRBV2 and TRBJ1-1, the full variable domain reads EPEVTQTPSHQVTQMGQEVILRCVPISNHLYFYWYRQILGQKVEFLVSFYNNEISEKSEIFDDQFSVERPDGSNFTLKIRSTKLEDSAMYFCASSLEANTEAFFGQGTRLTVV.

This chain joins TRBV30 and TRBJ1-1; D might be TRBD1 (6 bases). CDR3 length equals 15 residues. The V end lost 1 base, the J end lost 1 base, and 13 bases lay between the germline ends. The germline CDR1 and CDR2 sequences are GTSNPN and SVGIG (reference sequence). The CDR3 protein is CAWSGGAGGNTEAFF. CDR3 bases: TGTGCCTGGAGTGGGGGGGCGGGGGGGAACACTGAAGCTTTCTTT.

This CDR3 reads CASSAQFSNTEAFF. For the CDR3, the DNA is TGTGCCAGCAGTGCCCAATTTTCGAACACTGAAGCTTTCTTT. The V gene is TRBV2, the J gene TRBJ1-1; no clear D gene. The CDR3 is 14 residues long. Deletions cut 4 bases from V and 1 base from J, with 10 bases between. The germline CDR1 and CDR2 sequences are SNHLY and FYNNEI.

Comments on this clone: Sequence at one end of the junction differs from germline and may be a read error. Distinct nucleotide sequences in the sample also encode this CDR3. V usage is TRBV4-1 and J usage is TRBJ1-4, with 9 nucleotides matching TRBD1. CDR3 length: 16 residues. Germline V gene data show CDR1 as MGHRA and CDR2 as YSYEKL. The CDR3 sequence is CASSQDGTGKGEKLFF. The CDR3 DNA sequence: TGCGCCAGCAGCCAAGATGGGACAGGGAAAGGAGAAAAACTGTTCTTT.

The chain joins TRBV27 to TRBJ2-1; a weak D match, TRBD2 (6 bases). Trimming removed 7 bases at V and 10 bases at J, with 20 bases between. Germline V gene data show CDR1 as MNHEY and CDR2 as SMNVEV (reference sequence). The CDR3 spans 14 residues. CDR3 DNA: TGTGCCAGCAAAATAGGGACTGGGCGCAGGGAGCAGTTCTTC. Protein product: CASKIGTGRREQFF.

The J gene is TRBJ1-2, the V gene TRBV4-2; D ambiguous. The V gene's germline CDR1 is LGHNA and CDR2 YNFKEQ. Trimming stripped 2 bases from V and 1 base from J, with 8 bases between. The CDR3 loop spans 14 amino acids. CDR3: CASSQPTDNYGYTF. The CDR3 DNA reads TGTGCCAGCAGCCAACCAACAGATAACTATGGCTACACCTTC.

The chain has TRBV19 and TRBJ2-4, with TRBD1 matching 9 bases. V was pared by 4 bases and J by 5 bases, with 6 bases of the junction left unmatched. Germline V gene lookup returns CDR1 LNHDA and CDR2 SQIVND (reference sequence). The CDR3 totals 15 residues. CDR3 residues: CASSSQGQGENIQYF. In DNA, the CDR3 is TGTGCCAGTAGTAGCCAGGGACAGGGAGAAAACATTCAGTACTTC.

Only one count was recorded for this clone. V is TRBV6-6 and J is TRBJ1-1; D remains ambiguous. This CDR3 spans 14 amino acids. Trimming took off 7 bases at V and 4 bases at J, with 16 bases between the two ends. CDR1 and CDR2 from the germline V gene are MNHNY and SVGAGI (reference sequence). The CDR3 sequence: CASTRERVGTEAFF. CDR3 bases: TGTGCCAGCACCCGAGAGCGAGTTGGCACTGAAGCTTTCTTT.

The V and J genes are TRBV11-2 and TRBJ2-3; D is perhaps TRBD2 (5 bases). CDR3 length: 14 residues. Germline V gene data show CDR1 as SGHAT and CDR2 as FQNNGV. V gave up 0 bases and J gave up 5 bases, with 9 bases separating them. The DNA of the CDR3 is TGTGCCAGCAGCTTAGATCTAGCTCGAGATACGCAGTATTTT. It codes for CASSLDLARDTQYF.

The rearrangement joins TRBV28 to TRBJ1-5, with TRBD1 matching over 10 bases. The CDR3 consists of 15 residues. V dropped 6 bases and J dropped 5; count of bases not matched to a gene: 7. CDR1 is MDHEN, CDR2 SYDVKM, per germline. CDR3 residues: CASSVPGQGYQPQHF. In DNA, the CDR3 is TGTGCCAGCAGCGTCCCGGGACAGGGGTATCAGCCCCAGCATTTT.

The chain uses TRBV7-3 and TRBJ1-1; a weak D match, TRBD1 (5 bases). Germline V gene sequence: CDR1 SGHTA, CDR2 FQGTGA. Trimming took 5 bases from V and 3 from J, leaving 13 bases between them. This CDR3 comprises 14 residues. CDR3 in amino acids: CASSKGGADTEAFF. The CDR3 DNA reads TGTGCCAGCAGCAAGGGTGGGGCGGACACTGAAGCTTTCTTT.

V gene TRBV9 combines with J gene TRBJ2-3; weak D call: TRBD1 (6 bases). The CDR3 runs 16 residues. CDR1 is SGDLS and CDR2 is YYNGEE in the germline V gene. The V and J ends lost 4 bases and 5 bases respectively, with 20 bases between them. CDR3 DNA: TGTGCCAGCAGCCCGCACCAGGGGCTCAGGGGAGATACGCAGTATTTT. Translation gives CASSPHQGLRGDTQYF.

This clone was detected only once. The chain carries TRBV2 and TRBJ1-2; D remains ambiguous. Germline V lookup: CDR1 SNHLY, CDR2 FYNNEI. The length of the CDR3 is 15 residues. V lost 1 base, J lost 0 bases, and 9 bases lay in between. The CDR3 nucleotides read TGTGCCAGCAGTGAAGTCACGGGTCCTAACTATGGCTACACCTTC. It translates to CASSEVTGPNYGYTF.

DNA for the CDR3: TGTGCCAGTAATCAGGGTCCAGATACGCAGTATTTT. It is translated as CASNQGPDTQYF. V is TRBV19 and J is TRBJ2-3; a weak D match, TRBD1 (5 bases). The germline CDR1 and CDR2 sequences are LNHDA and SQIVND (reference sequence). V lost 7 bases and J 4 bases, leaving 9 bases between the germline ends. The CDR3 consists of 12 residues.

V usage is TRBV2 and J usage is TRBJ2-7, with D perhaps TRBD2 (5 bases). Germline CDR1 reads SNHLY; CDR2 reads FYNNEI. Trimming shortened V by 8 bases and J by 3 bases, and 17 bases separated the two germline ends. The CDR3 contains 14 residues. The CDR3 DNA reads as TGTGCCAGCGGACGGGAAACTCGCGGCTACGAGCAGTACTTC. Amino acids: CASGRETRGYEQYF.

This chain uses TRBV19 with TRBJ1-5, with 9 bases identical to TRBD1. J gave up 4 bases and V 5 bases, and 6 bases lay outside the gene matches. The CDR3 loop spans 15 amino acids. Germline V gene data show CDR1 as LNHDA and CDR2 as SQIVND (reference sequence). The CDR3 is CASSPGTGRNQPQHF. The CDR3 nucleotides are TGTGCCAGTAGTCCCGGGACAGGGAGGAATCAGCCCCAGCATTTT.

The V gene is TRBV7-8, the J gene TRBJ2-5; 11 bases line up with TRBD1. Per germline, CDR1 SGHVS and CDR2 FQNEAQ. The CDR3 is 15 amino acids. Trimming took 5 bases from V and 4 from J; bases not matched to a gene: 6. The CDR3 sequence is CASSRDRGDLETQYF. CDR3 DNA sequence: TGTGCCAGCAGCAGGGACAGGGGGGACCTAGAGACCCAGTACTTC.

V usage is TRBV2 and J usage is TRBJ1-4; no clear D gene. Germline V gene lookup returns CDR1 SNHLY and CDR2 FYNNEI. There are 13 residues in the CDR3. Trimming stripped 11 bases from V and 8 bases from J, with 18 bases between. In DNA, the CDR3 is TGTGCCGGCGCGTTGGTGGCGGGAGAAAAACTGTTTTTT. Protein sequence: CAGALVAGEKLFF.

The rearrangement joins TRBV6-6 to TRBJ2-1, with 9 bases matching TRBD1. J lost 5 bases, V lost 6 bases, and 5 bases had no gene match. The CDR3 is 14 amino acids. Germline CDR1 is MNHNY and CDR2 is SVGAGI (reference sequence). This CDR3 reads CASRTGGFDNEQFF. CDR3 bases: TGTGCCAGCAGAACAGGGGGCTTTGACAATGAGCAGTTCTTC.

This rearrangement joins TRBV5-5 to TRBJ1-3; 9 bases line up with TRBD1. Germline-derived CDR1 and CDR2 are SGHKS and YYEKEE (reference sequence). The length of the CDR3 is 16 residues. V lost 0 bases to trimming and J lost 4 bases; unmatched junction nucleotides: 5. This CDR3 reads CASSLVGTGNGNTIYF. DNA of the CDR3: TGTGCCAGCAGCTTGGTGGGGACAGGGAACGGAAACACCATATATTTT.

The V gene is TRBV7-9, the J gene TRBJ1-2, with unresolved D. Germline-derived CDR1 and CDR2 are SEHNR and FQNEAQ (reference sequence). With 5 bases removed from V and 0 bases from J, the gap between germline ends came to 13 bases. This CDR3 is 15 amino acids long. The CDR3 here is CASSLRRSANYGYTF. The DNA of the CDR3 is TGTGCCAGCAGCCTCCGCAGATCAGCTAACTATGGCTACACCTTC. Filled out from reference TRBV7-9 and TRBJ1-2, the complete variable domain reads DTGVSQNPRHKITKRGQNVTFRCDPISEHNRLYWYRQTLGQGPEFLTYFQNEAQLEKSRLLSDRFSAERPKGSFSTLEIQRTEQGDSAMYLCASSLRRSANYGYTFGSGTRLTVV.

The rearrangement links TRBV6-5 to TRBJ1-2; D not resolved. Trimming cost V 1 base and J 4 bases, with 13 bases left between them. This CDR3 region has 15 residues. Germline V lookup: CDR1 MNHEY, CDR2 SVGAGI. This CDR3 reads CASSYLGEGFYGYTF. The CDR3 DNA reads TGTGCCAGCAGTTACTTGGGAGAAGGGTTCTATGGCTACACCTTC.